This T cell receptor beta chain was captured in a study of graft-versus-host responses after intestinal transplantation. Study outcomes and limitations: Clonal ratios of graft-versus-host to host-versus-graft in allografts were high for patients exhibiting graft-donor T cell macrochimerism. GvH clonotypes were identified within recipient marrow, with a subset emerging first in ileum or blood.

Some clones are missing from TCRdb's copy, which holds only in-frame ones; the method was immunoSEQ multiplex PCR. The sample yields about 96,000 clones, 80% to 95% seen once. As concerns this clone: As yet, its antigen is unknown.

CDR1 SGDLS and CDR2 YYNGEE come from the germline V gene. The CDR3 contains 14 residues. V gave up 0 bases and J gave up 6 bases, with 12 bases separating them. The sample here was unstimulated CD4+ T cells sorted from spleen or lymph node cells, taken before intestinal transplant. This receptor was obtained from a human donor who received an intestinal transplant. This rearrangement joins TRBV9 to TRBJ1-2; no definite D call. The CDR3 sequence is CASSVVGGRDGYTF. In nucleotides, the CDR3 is TGTGCCAGCAGCGTAGTCGGTGGGCGGGATGGCTACACCTTC.